This record looks at one T cell receptor beta chain sequence and its context. The repertoire was sequenced with immunoSEQ multiplex PCR; TCRdb's copy has only in-frame clones and lacks some. The table has about 160,000 clones, 65% to 85% seen once. The data originate from a study of blood T cell repertoires in COVID-19. J was trimmed by 2 bases and V by 1 base; bases with no gene match: 6. The CDR3 has 16 amino acids. From germline, CDR1 is MGHRA and CDR2 YSYEKL. Sequences were obtained from peripheral blood. This clonotype was sampled from a woman over 75 with active or convalescent COVID-19. J is TRBJ1-1 and V is TRBV4-1; the match to TRBD1 covers 8 bases. CDR3: CASSQGTGLSNTEAFF. CDR3 nucleotides: TGCGCCAGCAGCCAAGGGACAGGGTTAAGTAACACTGAAGCTTTCTTT.